This TCR beta chain comes out of a study of long-term antiretroviral therapy in people with HIV. Running of the v3.0 immunoSEQ assay took place at survey level. Method: immunoSEQ multiplex PCR; TCRdb's copy keeps in-frame clones and lacks some. The sample holds some 21,000 clones, more than 75% seen once. All donors provided no fewer than one pre-ART and no fewer than two post-ART PBMC samples. About this clone: Antigen: not known.

Study observations and caveats: All time points showed a repertoire dominated by clones expanded before ART.

The origin of this receptor is a man aged 18 to 29 with HIV. The material was unsorted PBMCs, obtained 0.2 years before starting antiretroviral therapy.

CDR3 sequence reads: CASSLRQILETQYF. Here the CDR3 DNA reads TGTGCCAGCAGCTTGAGACAGATCCTAGAGACCCAGTACTTC. V is TRBV5-4 and J is TRBJ2-5; D may be TRBD1 (5 bases). V lost 1 base to trimming and J lost 4 bases, with 11 bases between them. Germline V gene data show CDR1 as SGHNT and CDR2 as YYREEE (reference sequence). This CDR3 spans 14 amino acids.